This TCR beta chain was sequenced during a study of blood T cell repertoires in COVID-19. At the level of the study: The study drew acute and convalescent COVID-19 samples from the United States, Italy and Spain.

V was pared by 7 bases and J by 0 bases, with 9 bases of the junction left unmatched. This CDR3 has 15 residues. Germline V gives CDR1 SGHRS, CDR2 YFSETQ. Authors' analysis steps: Reference gene primers were amplified, and this amplification served to estimate nucleated cell counts. Measured with immunoSEQ multiplex PCR; TCRdb has only the in-frame clones, and not every one. Clone size and V and J calls were adopted from that table, with D and trimming inferred from the DNA. The repertoire holds under 35,000 clones, with about 88% as singletons. This clone was seen a handful of times. The same CDR3 arises from other DNA sequences in this sample as well.

This sequence originates from a woman between 45 and 65 years old with active COVID-19. The sample comprised peripheral blood. This chain joins TRBV5-1 and TRBJ2-7, with 8 bases lining up with TRBD1. The CDR3 region is CASRLQGASSYEQYF. The CDR3 nucleotides read TGCGCCAGCCGACTCCAGGGGGCGAGCTCCTACGAGCAGTACTTC.